The 9 T cell receptor beta chains below all came from one sample that was sequenced in a study of cytomegalovirus exposure and HLA in healthy donors. The PCR employed 60 Vbeta primers together with 13 Jbeta primers. Profiling relied on immunoSEQ multiplex PCR, and the TCRdb table lists in-frame clones only, not all of them. The repertoire has 100,000 to 150,000 clones, around 78% of them found once; the top ten carry more than 3%. Sequencing was carried out using PBMCs. Receptor source: a man aged 35-49 years in good health and CMV-seronegative.

V and J are TRBV30 and TRBJ1-5; D may be TRBD1 (5 bases). The CDR3 is 16 residues long. Germline V lookup: CDR1 GTSNPN, CDR2 SVGIG (reference sequence). Trimming took off 3 bases at V and 1 base at J, with 16 bases between the two ends. The CDR3 spells CAWSLLGGSSNQPQHF. DNA of the CDR3: TGTGCCTGGAGCCTTCTGGGGGGGTCCAGCAATCAGCCCCAGCATTTT.

This clone was seen only a few times. The chain has TRBV11-3 and TRBJ2-2; D gene ambiguous. Trimming removed 1 base from V and 2 bases from J, with 17 bases in between. This CDR3 region has 18 residues. Looked up from germline, CDR1 is SGHNT and CDR2 is YENEEA. CDR3: CASSLGAGHPYNTGELFF. CDR3 DNA: TGTGCCAGCAGCTTAGGTGCAGGCCATCCATATAACACCGGGGAGCTGTTTTTT.

The chain couples TRBV28 to TRBJ2-5; a possible D gene is TRBD2 (5 bases). The germline CDR1 and CDR2 sequences are MDHEN and SYDVKM. This CDR3 contains 12 residues. V was cut by 8 bases and J by 7 bases, with 14 bases left in between. Written as DNA, the CDR3 is TGTGCCAGCGGGAGACTGTTCGGGACCCAGTACTTC. The encoded protein is CASGRLFGTQYF.

This rearrangement joins TRBV7-2 to TRBJ1-1; D is ambiguous. The CDR3 has 14 residues. Per the germline V gene, CDR1 is SGHTA and CDR2 is FQGNSA. V was pared by 5 bases and J by 0 bases, with 10 bases between. This CDR3 reads CASSRGALNTEAFF. In nucleotides, the CDR3 is TGTGCCAGCAGCCGGGGAGCACTGAACACTGAAGCTTTCTTT. The full variable domain, its missing parts supplied by reference TRBV7-2 and TRBJ1-1, is GAGVSQSPSNKVTEKGKDVELRCDPISGHTALYWYRQSLGQGLEFLIYFQGNSAPDKSGLPSDRFSAERTGGSVSTLTIQRTQQEDSAVYLCASSRGALNTEAFFGQGTRLTVV.

This clone was seen only a few times. This chain joins TRBV9 and TRBJ2-1, with 7 bases matching TRBD2. Germline assignment: CDR1 SGDLS and CDR2 YYNGEE. The CDR3 has 15 residues. V shed 2 bases and J 4 bases; nucleotides not matched to a gene: 6. CDR3 DNA: TGTGCCAGCAGCGTCTTGGTGGGGGGGTACAATGAGCAGTTCTTC. Protein product: CASSVLVGGYNEQFF.

The chain employs TRBV6-5 and TRBJ2-7; the D gene is possibly TRBD2 (5 bases). V was shortened by 6 bases and J by 6 bases, with 21 bases between the two germline ends. The CDR3 is made up of 15 amino acids. From germline, CDR1 is MNHEY and CDR2 SVGAGI. Written as DNA, the CDR3 is TGTGCCAGCAGGGGAGAGGAGACCATGCGGTCCGAGCAGTACTTC. It encodes CASRGEETMRSEQYF.

This chain uses TRBV12-5 with TRBJ1-4; perhaps TRBD1 as D (5 bases). The CDR3 is 14 amino acids. The ends were cut back, 5 bases at V and 5 bases at J, with 12 bases in the middle. Per the germline V gene, CDR1 is LGHNT and CDR2 is FRNRAP. The CDR3 is CASGQGLENEKLFF. As DNA, the CDR3 is TGTGCTAGTGGTCAGGGACTGGAAAATGAAAAACTGTTTTTT.

The chain has TRBV27 and TRBJ2-1; maybe TRBD1 (6 bases). With 5 bases removed from V and 6 bases from J, the gap between germline ends came to 14 bases. Per the germline V gene, CDR1 is MNHEY and CDR2 is SMNVEV (reference sequence). The CDR3 runs to 14 residues. The CDR3 protein is CASSDGTMANEQFF. CDR3 sequence (DNA): TGTGCCAGCAGTGACGGGACAATGGCCAATGAGCAGTTCTTC.

V and J are TRBV6-5 and TRBJ2-4, with TRBD2 matching over 8 bases. With 0 bases clipped from V and 6 bases from J, the junction kept 4 bases outside the gene matches. CDR3 length: 15 amino acids. CDR1 is MNHEY and CDR2 is SVGAGI in the germline V gene. CDR3 coding DNA: TGTGCCAGCAGTTACTCTAGCGGGGCGGGAAACATTCAGTACTTC. It translates to CASSYSSGAGNIQYF.